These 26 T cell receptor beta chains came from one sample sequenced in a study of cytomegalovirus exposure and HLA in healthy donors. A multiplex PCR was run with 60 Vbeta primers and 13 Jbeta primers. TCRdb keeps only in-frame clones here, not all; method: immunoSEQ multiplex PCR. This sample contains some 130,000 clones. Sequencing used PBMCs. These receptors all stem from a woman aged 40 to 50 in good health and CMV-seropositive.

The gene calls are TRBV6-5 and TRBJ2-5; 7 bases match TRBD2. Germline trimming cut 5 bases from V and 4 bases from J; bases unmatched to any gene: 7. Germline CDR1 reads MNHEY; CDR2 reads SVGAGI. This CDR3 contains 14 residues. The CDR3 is CASSPTGGGETQYF. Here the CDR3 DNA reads TGTGCCAGCAGTCCCACGGGGGGAGGAGAGACCCAGTACTTC.

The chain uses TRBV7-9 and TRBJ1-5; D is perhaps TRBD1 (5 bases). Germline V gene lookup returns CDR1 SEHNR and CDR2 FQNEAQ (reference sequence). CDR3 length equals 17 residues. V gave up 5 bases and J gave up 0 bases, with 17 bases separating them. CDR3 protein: CASSPAADSLSNQPQHF. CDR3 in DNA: TGTGCCAGCAGCCCCGCAGCCGACAGCCTTAGCAATCAGCCCCAGCATTTT.

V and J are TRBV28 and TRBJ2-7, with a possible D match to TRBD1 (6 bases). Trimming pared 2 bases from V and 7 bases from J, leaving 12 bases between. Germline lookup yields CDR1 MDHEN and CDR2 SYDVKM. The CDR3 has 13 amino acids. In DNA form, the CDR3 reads TGTGCCAGCAGTTTAATGGCTACAGGGGAGCAGTACTTC. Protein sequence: CASSLMATGEQYF.

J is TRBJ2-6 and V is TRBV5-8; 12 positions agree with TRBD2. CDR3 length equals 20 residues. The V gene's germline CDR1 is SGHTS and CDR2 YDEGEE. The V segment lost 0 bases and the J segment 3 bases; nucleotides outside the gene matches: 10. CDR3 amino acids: CASSLARRLAGGLGANVLTF. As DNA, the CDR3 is TGTGCCAGCAGCTTGGCCCGAAGGCTAGCGGGAGGGCTTGGGGCCAACGTCCTGACTTTC.

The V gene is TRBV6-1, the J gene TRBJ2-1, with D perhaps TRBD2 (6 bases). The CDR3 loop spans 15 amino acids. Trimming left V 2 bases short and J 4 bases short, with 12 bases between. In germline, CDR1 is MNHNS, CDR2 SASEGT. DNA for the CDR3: TGTGCCAGCAGTGAAAGGCGGGATGGGTACAATGAGCAGTTCTTC. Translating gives CASSERRDGYNEQFF.

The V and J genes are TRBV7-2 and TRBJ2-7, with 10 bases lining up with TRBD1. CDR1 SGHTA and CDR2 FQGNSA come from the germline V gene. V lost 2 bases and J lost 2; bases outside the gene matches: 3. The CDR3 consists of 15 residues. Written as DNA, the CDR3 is TGTGCCAGCAGCTTAACGGGGACAGGGGCCTACGAGCAGTACTTC. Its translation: CASSLTGTGAYEQYF.

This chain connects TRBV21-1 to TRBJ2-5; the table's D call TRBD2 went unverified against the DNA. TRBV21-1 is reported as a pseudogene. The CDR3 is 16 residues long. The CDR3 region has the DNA TGTGCCAGCAGCACCCTAGCGGGAAACATCCAAGAGACCCAGTACTTC. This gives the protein CASSTLAGNIQETQYF.

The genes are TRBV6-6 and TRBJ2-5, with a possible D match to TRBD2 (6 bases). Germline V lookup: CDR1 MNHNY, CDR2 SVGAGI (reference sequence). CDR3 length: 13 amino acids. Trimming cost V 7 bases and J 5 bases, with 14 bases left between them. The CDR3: CASIRRAGETQYF. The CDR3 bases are TGTGCCAGCATTAGACGCGCGGGGGAGACCCAGTACTTC.

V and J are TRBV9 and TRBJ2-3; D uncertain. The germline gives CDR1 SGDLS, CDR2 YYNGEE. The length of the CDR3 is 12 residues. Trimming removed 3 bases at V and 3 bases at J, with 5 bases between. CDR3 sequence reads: CASSALTDTQYF. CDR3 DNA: TGTGCCAGCAGCGCCCTGACAGATACGCAGTATTTT.

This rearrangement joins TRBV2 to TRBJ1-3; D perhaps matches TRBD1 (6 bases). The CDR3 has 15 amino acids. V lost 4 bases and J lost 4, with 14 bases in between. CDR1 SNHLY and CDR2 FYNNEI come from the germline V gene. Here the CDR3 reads CASSGTRGAGNTIYF. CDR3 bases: TGTGCCAGCAGTGGGACCAGGGGAGCGGGAAACACCATATATTTT. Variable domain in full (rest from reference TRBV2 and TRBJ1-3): EPEVTQTPSHQVTQMGQEVILRCVPISNHLYFYWYRQILGQKVEFLVSFYNNEISEKSEIFDDQFSVERPDGSNFTLKIRSTKLEDSAMYFCASSGTRGAGNTIYFGEGSWLTVV.

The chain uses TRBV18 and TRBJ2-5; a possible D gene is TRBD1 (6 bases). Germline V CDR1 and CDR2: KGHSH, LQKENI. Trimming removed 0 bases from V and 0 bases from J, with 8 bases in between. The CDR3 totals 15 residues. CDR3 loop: CASSPPGAYQETQYF. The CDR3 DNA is TGTGCCAGCTCACCACCGGGGGCTTACCAAGAGACCCAGTACTTC.

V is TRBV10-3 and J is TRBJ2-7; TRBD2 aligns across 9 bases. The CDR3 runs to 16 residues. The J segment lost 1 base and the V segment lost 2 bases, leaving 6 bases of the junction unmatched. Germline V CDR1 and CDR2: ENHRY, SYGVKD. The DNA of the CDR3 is TGTGCCATCAGTGAGCCCATTAGCGGGGGTTCCTACGAGCAGTACTTC. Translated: CAISEPISGGSYEQYF.

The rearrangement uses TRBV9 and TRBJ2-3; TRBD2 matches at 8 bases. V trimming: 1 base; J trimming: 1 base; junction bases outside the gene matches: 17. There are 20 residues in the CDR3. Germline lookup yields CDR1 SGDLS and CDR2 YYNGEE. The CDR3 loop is CASSVIGQAGVLWGTDTQYF. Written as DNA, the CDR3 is TGTGCCAGCAGCGTAATCGGCCAAGCGGGAGTATTGTGGGGCACAGATACGCAGTATTTT.

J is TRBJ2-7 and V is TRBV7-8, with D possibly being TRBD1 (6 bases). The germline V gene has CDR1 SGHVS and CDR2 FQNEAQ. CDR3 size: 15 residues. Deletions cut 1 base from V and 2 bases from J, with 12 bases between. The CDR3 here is CASSLVGQLAYEQYF. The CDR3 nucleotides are TGTGCCAGCAGCTTAGTAGGACAGTTAGCCTACGAGCAGTACTTC. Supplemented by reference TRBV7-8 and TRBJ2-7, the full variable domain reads GAGVSQSPRYKVAKRGQDVALRCDPISGHVSLFWYQQALGQGPEFLTYFQNEAQLDKSGLPSDRFFAERPEGSVSTLKIQRTQQEDSAVYLCASSLVGQLAYEQYFGPGTRLTVT.

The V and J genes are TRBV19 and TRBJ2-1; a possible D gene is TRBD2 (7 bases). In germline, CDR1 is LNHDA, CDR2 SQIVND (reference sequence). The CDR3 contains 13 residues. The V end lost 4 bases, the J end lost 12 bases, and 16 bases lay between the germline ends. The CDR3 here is CASSTGGATGQFF. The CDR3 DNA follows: TGTGCCAGTAGTACGGGGGGCGCGACAGGGCAGTTCTTC. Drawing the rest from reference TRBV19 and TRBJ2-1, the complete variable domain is DGGITQSPKYLFRKEGQNVTLSCEQNLNHDAMYWYRQDPGQGLRLIYYSQIVNDFQKGDIAEGYSVSREKKESFPLTVTSAQKNPTAFYLCASSTGGATGQFFGPGTRLTVL.

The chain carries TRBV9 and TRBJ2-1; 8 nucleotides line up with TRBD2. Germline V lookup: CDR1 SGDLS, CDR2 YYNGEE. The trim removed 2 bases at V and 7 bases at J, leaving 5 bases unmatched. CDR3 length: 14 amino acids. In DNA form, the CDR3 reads TGTGCCAGCAGCGTTGCGGGAGGTCCGAATGAGCAGTTCTTC. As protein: CASSVAGGPNEQFF. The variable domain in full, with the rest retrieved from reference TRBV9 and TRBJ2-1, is DSGVTQTPKHLITATGQRVTLRCSPRSGDLSVYWYQQSLDQGLQFLIQYYNGEERAKGNILERFSAQQFPDLHSELNLSSLELGDSALYFCASSVAGGPNEQFFGPGTRLTVL.

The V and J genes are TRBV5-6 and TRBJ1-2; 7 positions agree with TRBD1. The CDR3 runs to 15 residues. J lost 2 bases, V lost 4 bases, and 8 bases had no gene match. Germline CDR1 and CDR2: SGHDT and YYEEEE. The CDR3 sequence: CASSTGTDLNYGYTF. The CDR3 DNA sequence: TGTGCCAGCAGCACCGGGACAGACCTCAACTATGGCTACACCTTC.

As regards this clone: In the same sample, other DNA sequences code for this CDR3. The CDR3 nucleotides are TGTGCCAGCAGTTACTCGACACCAGGGGGCACTGAAGCTTTCTTT. Translation gives CASSYSTPGGTEAFF. The rearrangement uses TRBV6-5 and TRBJ1-1, with TRBD1 matching 7 bases. The length of the CDR3 is 15 residues. Trimming cost V 0 bases and J 4 bases; bases outside gene matches: 5. Germline V gives CDR1 MNHEY, CDR2 SVGAGI.

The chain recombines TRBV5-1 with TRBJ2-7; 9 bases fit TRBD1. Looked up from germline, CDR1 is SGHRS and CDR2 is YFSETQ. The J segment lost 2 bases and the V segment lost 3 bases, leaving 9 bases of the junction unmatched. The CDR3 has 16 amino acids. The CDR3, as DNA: TGCGCCAGCAGCTGGGGGACCGGGACAGGGACCTACGAGCAGTACTTC. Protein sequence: CASSWGTGTGTYEQYF.

The CDR3, as DNA: TGCGCCAGCAGCTTTTTCGGACAGGGGGAGGCTGGGGCCAACGTCCTGACTTTC. Translation: CASSFFGQGEAGANVLTF. This chain links TRBV5-1 with TRBJ2-6, with 10 bases matching TRBD1. Germline values: CDR1 SGHRS, CDR2 YFSETQ. CDR3 length: 18 amino acids. V shed 2 bases and J 2 bases; nucleotides not matched to a gene: 7.

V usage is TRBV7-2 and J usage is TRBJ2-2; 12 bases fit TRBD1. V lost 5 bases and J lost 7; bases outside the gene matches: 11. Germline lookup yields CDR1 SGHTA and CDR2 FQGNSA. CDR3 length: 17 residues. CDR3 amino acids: CASSLLRGTGGLGELFF. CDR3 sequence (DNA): TGTGCCAGCAGCCTTTTACGGGGGACAGGGGGCCTCGGGGAGCTGTTTTTT.

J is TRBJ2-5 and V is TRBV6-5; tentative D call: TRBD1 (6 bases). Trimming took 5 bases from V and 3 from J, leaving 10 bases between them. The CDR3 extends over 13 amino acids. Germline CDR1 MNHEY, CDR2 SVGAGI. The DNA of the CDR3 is TGTGCCAGCAGTGCCCAGGGGAAAGAGACCCAGTACTTC. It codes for CASSAQGKETQYF.

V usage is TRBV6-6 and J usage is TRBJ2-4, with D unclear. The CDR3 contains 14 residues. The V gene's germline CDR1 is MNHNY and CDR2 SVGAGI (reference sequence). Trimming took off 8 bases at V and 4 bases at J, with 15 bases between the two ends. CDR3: CASSGAPAKNIQYF. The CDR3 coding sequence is TGTGCCAGCTCAGGCGCGCCGGCAAAAAACATTCAGTACTTC.

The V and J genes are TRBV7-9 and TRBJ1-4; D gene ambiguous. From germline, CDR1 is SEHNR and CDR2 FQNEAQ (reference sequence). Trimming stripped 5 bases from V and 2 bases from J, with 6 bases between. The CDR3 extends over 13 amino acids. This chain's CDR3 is CASSTGTNEKLFF. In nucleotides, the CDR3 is TGTGCCAGCAGCACCGGGACTAATGAAAAACTGTTTTTT.

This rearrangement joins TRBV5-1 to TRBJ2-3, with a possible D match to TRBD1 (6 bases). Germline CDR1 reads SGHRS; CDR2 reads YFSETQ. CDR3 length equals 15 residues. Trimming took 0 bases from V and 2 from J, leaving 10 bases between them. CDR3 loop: CASSLERQATDTQYF. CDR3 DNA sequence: TGCGCCAGCAGCTTGGAGCGACAGGCCACAGATACGCAGTATTTT. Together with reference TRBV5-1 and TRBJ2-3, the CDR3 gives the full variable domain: KAGVTQTPRYLIKTRGQQVTLSCSPISGHRSVSWYQQTPGQGLQFLFEYFSETQRNKGNFPGRFSGRQFSNSRSEMNVSTLELGDSALYLCASSLERQATDTQYFGPGTRLTVL.

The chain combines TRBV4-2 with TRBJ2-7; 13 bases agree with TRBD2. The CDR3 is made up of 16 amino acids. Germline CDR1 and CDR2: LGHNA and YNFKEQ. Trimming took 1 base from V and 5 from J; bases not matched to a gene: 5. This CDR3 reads CASSQGGGTSGNEQYF. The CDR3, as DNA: TGTGCCAGCAGCCAAGGAGGTGGGACTAGCGGGAACGAGCAGTACTTC.